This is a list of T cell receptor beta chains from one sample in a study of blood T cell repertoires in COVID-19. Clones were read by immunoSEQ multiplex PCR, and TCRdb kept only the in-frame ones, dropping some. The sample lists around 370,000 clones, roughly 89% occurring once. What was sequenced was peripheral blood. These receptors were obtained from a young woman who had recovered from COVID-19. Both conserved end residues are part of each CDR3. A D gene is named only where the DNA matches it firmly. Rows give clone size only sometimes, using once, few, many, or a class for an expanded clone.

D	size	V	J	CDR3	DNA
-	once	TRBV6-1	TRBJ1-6	CASSEAGGGENSPLHF	TGTGCCAGCAGTGAAGCGGGCGGGGGCGAGAATTCACCCCTCCACTTT
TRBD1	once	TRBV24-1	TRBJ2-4	CATSDPRDRNIQYF	TGTGCCACCAGTGACCCAAGGGACAGAAACATTCAGTACTTC
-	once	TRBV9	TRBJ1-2	CASSVGAGGYTF	TGTGCCAGCAGCGTCGGTGCCGGTGGCTACACCTTC
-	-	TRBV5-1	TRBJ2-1	CASSLADSRFF	TGCGCCAGCAGCTTGGCCGATAGCCGGTTCTTC
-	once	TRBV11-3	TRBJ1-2	CASSSRTDSYGYTF	TGTGCCAGCAGCTCGCGGACAGACTCGTATGGCTACACCTTC
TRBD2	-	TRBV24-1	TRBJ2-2	CATSDSGTSGYTGELFF	TGTGCCACCAGTGATTCCGGGACTAGCGGCTACACCGGGGAGCTGTTTTTT
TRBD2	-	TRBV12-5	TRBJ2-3	CASGLEGLASDTQYF	TGTGCTAGTGGTTTGGAAGGACTAGCATCAGATACGCAGTATTTT
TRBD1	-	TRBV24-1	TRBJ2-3	CATSETGGLDTQYF	TGTGCCACCAGTGAGACAGGGGGCCTAGATACGCAGTATTTT
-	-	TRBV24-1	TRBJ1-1	CATSDQPTGANTEAFF	TGTGCCACCAGTGACCAACCCACTGGGGCGAACACTGAAGCTTTCTTT
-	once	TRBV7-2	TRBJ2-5	CASSLVGSGEQTQYF	TGTGCCAGCAGCTTAGTAGGGTCGGGGGAACAGACCCAGTACTTC
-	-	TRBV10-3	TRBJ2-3	CAISDVDTQYF	TGTGCCATCAGTGACGTGGATACGCAGTATTTT
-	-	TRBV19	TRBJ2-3	CASSMVALNTDTQYF	TGTGCCAGTAGTATGGTGGCTCTCAACACAGATACGCAGTATTTT
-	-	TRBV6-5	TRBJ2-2	CASSWQGGAPAGELFF	TGTGCCAGCAGTTGGCAGGGTGGAGCCCCCGCCGGGGAGCTGTTTTTT
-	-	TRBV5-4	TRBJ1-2	CASSFGGGYTF	TGTGCCAGCAGCTTCGGGGGGGGCTACACCTTC
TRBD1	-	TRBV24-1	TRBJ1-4	CATSDAGGWSEKLFF	TGTGCCACCAGTGATGCAGGGGGCTGGAGTGAAAAACTGTTTTTT
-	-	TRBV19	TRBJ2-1	CASSFGMSSYNEQFF	TGTGCCAGTAGTTTCGGGATGAGCTCCTACAATGAGCAGTTCTTC
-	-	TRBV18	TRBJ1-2	CASSPTARDYGYTF	TGTGCCAGCTCACCGACAGCCAGGGACTATGGCTACACCTTC
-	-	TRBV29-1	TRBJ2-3	CSVWQGGTDTQYF	TGCAGCGTTTGGCAGGGAGGAACAGATACGCAGTATTTT
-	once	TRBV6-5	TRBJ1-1	CASSYSQGEAFF	TGTGCCAGCAGTTACTCCCAGGGTGAAGCTTTCTTT
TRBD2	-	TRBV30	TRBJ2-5	CAWRVSGISGETQYF	TGTGCCTGGAGGGTGAGCGGGATATCGGGAGAGACCCAGTACTTC
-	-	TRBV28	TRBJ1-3	CASSVRGNTIYF	TGTGCCAGCAGCGTAAGGGGGAACACCATATATTTT
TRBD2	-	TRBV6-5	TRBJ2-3	CASSRGGGTDTQYF	TGTGCCAGCAGCCGCGGGGGGGGTACAGATACGCAGTATTTT
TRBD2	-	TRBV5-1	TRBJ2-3	CASSSIAGVAGTQYF	TGCGCCAGCAGCTCCATAGCGGGAGTGGCGGGTACGCAGTATTTT
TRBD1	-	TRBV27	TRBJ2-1	CASSSNRGLYNEQFF	TGTGCCAGCAGTTCCAACAGGGGCTTATACAATGAGCAGTTCTTC
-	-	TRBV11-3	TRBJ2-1	CASSFPSGSSYNEQFF	TGTGCCAGCAGCTTCCCCTCCGGGAGCTCCTACAATGAGCAGTTCTTC
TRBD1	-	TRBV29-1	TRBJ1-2	CSAPLRDRGSGYGYTF	TGCAGCGCCCCACTCCGGGACAGGGGTTCCGGCTATGGCTACACCTTC
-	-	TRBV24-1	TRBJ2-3	CATRAASGTDTQYF	TGTGCCACCAGAGCGGCCTCTGGCACAGATACGCAGTATTTT
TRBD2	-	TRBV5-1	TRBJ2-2	CASSLKSSGRGLSTGELFF	TGCGCCAGCAGCTTGAAGTCTAGCGGGAGGGGGCTGAGCACCGGGGAGCTGTTTTTT
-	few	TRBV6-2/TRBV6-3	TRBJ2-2	CASSYSSGNTGELFF	TGTGCCAGCAGTTACTCGTCAGGGAACACCGGGGAGCTGTTTTTT